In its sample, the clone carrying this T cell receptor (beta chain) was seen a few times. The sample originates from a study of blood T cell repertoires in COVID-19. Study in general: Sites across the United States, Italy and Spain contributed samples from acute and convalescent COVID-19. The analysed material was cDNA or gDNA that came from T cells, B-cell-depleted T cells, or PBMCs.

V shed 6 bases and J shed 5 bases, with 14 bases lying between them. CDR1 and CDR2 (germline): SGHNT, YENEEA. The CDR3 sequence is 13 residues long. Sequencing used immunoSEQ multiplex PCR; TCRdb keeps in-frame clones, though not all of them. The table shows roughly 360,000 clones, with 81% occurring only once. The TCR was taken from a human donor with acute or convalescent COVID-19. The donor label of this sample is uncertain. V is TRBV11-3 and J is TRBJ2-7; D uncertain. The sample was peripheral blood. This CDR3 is CASSFTDLHEQYF. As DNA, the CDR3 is TGTGCCAGCAGTTTCACAGACCTCCACGAGCAGTACTTC. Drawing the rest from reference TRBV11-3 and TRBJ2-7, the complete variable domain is EAGVVQSPRYKIIEKKQPVAFWCNPISGHNTLYWYLQNLGQGPELLIRYENEEAVDDSQLPKDRFSAERLKGVDSTLKIQPAELGDSAVYLCASSFTDLHEQYFGPGTRLTVT.